The 16 T cell receptor beta chains listed next were all sequenced from one sample in a study of CD4 T cells in relation to SARS-CoV-2 and coronaviruses. The unexposed donors gave CD4+ T cells in about 2011-2019, prior to COVID-19. CD4+ T cells were isolated from the cells after nine to eleven days of culture. Generated by immunoSEQ multiplex PCR, the TCRdb table keeps only in-frame clones and is missing some. The sample records more than 20,000 clones, roughly 80% being singletons. What these receptors recognize is not known. The sample taken for sequencing was CD4+ T cells from PBMCs, cultured in vitro. The source of these receptors is a human donor in good health.

The rearrangement links TRBV18 to TRBJ2-1; 7 bases agree with TRBD1. The V gene end was trimmed by 3 bases and the J gene end by 15 bases; junction bases not matched to a gene: 11. From germline, CDR1 is KGHSH and CDR2 LQKENI. CDR3 length equals 13 residues. CDR3 bases: TGTGCCAGCTCACCTCCTACAGGGGCAGGGCGGTTCTTC. Translated, it gives CASSPPTGAGRFF.

V is TRBV24-1 and J is TRBJ2-1; TRBD2 matches at 10 bases. The J segment lost 2 bases and the V segment lost 9 bases, leaving 3 bases of the junction unmatched. The CDR3 extends over 14 amino acids. Germline CDR1 reads KGHDR; CDR2 reads SFDVKD. The CDR3 region is CATASGRAYNEQFF. In DNA form, the CDR3 reads TGTGCCACCGCCAGCGGGAGGGCCTACAATGAGCAGTTCTTC.

The chain links TRBV7-2 to TRBJ2-3, with 11 bases lining up with TRBD1. V trimming: 4 bases; J trimming: 4 bases; junction bases outside the gene matches: 4. CDR1 and CDR2 (germline): SGHTA, FQGNSA. The CDR3 loop spans 15 amino acids. CDR3 sequence reads: CASSSDRGRPDTQYF. The CDR3, as DNA: TGTGCCAGCAGCTCGGACAGGGGGCGCCCAGATACGCAGTATTTT. The variable domain in full, completed from reference TRBV7-2 and TRBJ2-3, reads GAGVSQSPSNKVTEKGKDVELRCDPISGHTALYWYRQSLGQGLEFLIYFQGNSAPDKSGLPSDRFSAERTGGSVSTLTIQRTQQEDSAVYLCASSSDRGRPDTQYFGPGTRLTVL.

V gene TRBV6-2 or TRBV6-3 combines with J gene TRBJ1-6, with 7 bases lining up with TRBD1. The CDR3 spans 16 residues. Germline CDR1 MNHEY, CDR2 SVGEGT. V shed 5 bases and J 6 bases; nucleotides not matched to a gene: 10. CDR3 sequence reads: CASSDRDSLSNSPLHF. Here the CDR3 DNA reads TGTGCCAGCAGTGACCGGGACAGCCTTTCTAATTCACCCCTCCACTTT.

The chain couples TRBV6-1 to TRBJ2-7; unclear D gene. The length of the CDR3 is 15 residues. With 1 base removed from V and 2 bases from J, the gap between germline ends came to 12 bases. Germline assignment: CDR1 MNHNS and CDR2 SASEGT. CDR3 nucleotides: TGTGCCAGCAGTGAAGTAACCGGGCCCCCCTACGAGCAGTACTTC. Amino acid sequence: CASSEVTGPPYEQYF.

The V call is TRBV4-2, the J call TRBJ1-3; D is perhaps TRBD1 (5 bases). Between the trimmed V and J ends, which lost 0 bases and 0 bases, there was a span of 12 bases. CDR3 length: 17 residues. CDR1 LGHNA and CDR2 YNFKEQ come from the germline V gene. The CDR3 loop is CASSQDHTGLSGNTIYF. The CDR3, as DNA: TGTGCCAGCAGCCAAGATCATACAGGACTCTCTGGAAACACCATATATTTT.

The genes are TRBV19 and TRBJ2-7; D call uncertain. CDR1 is LNHDA, CDR2 SQIVND, per germline (reference sequence). The length of the CDR3 is 13 residues. Trimming left V 5 bases short and J 4 bases short, with 12 bases between. CDR3 in amino acids: CASSRPGGYEQYF. Here the CDR3 DNA reads TGTGCCAGTAGTCGCCCGGGTGGGTACGAGCAGTACTTC. The variable domain in full, with the rest retrieved from reference TRBV19 and TRBJ2-7, is DGGITQSPKYLFRKEGQNVTLSCEQNLNHDAMYWYRQDPGQGLRLIYYSQIVNDFQKGDIAEGYSVSREKKESFPLTVTSAQKNPTAFYLCASSRPGGYEQYFGPGTRLTVT.

V and J are TRBV9 and TRBJ1-2; TRBD1 might be the D (5 bases). The V and J ends lost 6 bases and 8 bases respectively, with 20 bases between them. Germline CDR1 is SGDLS and CDR2 is YYNGEE. The CDR3 is 14 amino acids. The CDR3 region is CASTREVVGRGYTF. The CDR3 region has the DNA TGTGCCAGCACCCGAGAGGTAGTGGGGCGAGGCTACACCTTC. The full variable domain, its missing parts supplied by reference TRBV9 and TRBJ1-2, is DSGVTQTPKHLITATGQRVTLRCSPRSGDLSVYWYQQSLDQGLQFLIQYYNGEERAKGNILERFSAQQFPDLHSELNLSSLELGDSALYFCASTREVVGRGYTFGSGTRLTVV.

The rearrangement uses TRBV2 and TRBJ1-6, with D perhaps TRBD1 (5 bases). The V end was cut by 6 bases, the J end by 8 bases, with 11 bases between. The CDR3 spans 13 residues. Looked up from germline, CDR1 is SNHLY and CDR2 is FYNNEI. In nucleotides, the CDR3 is TGTGCCAGCAGCGGGGGGAGGGATTCACCCCTCCACTTT. It encodes CASSGGRDSPLHF.

The J gene is TRBJ2-3, the V gene TRBV4-2; TRBD2 agrees at 10 bases. J lost 5 bases, V lost 0 bases, and 8 bases had no gene match. In germline, CDR1 is LGHNA, CDR2 YNFKEQ. This CDR3 is 17 amino acids long. CDR3 sequence reads: CASSQDLASGGIDTQYF. For the CDR3, the DNA is TGTGCCAGCAGCCAAGATTTGGCTAGCGGGGGAATAGATACGCAGTATTTT.

V gene TRBV18 combines with J gene TRBJ2-1, with TRBD1 matching over 8 bases. Losses at the gene ends were 4 bases for V and 9 bases for J; bases not matched to a gene: 14. CDR1 is KGHSH and CDR2 is LQKENI in the germline V gene. CDR3 length: 16 amino acids. CDR3 coding DNA: TGTGCCAGCTCACTGGCCGGACAGGGAGCGATGGGTGAGCAGTTCTTC. It encodes CASSLAGQGAMGEQFF. Full variable domain (rest looked up from reference TRBV18 and TRBJ2-1): NAGVMQNPRHLVRRRGQEARLRCSPMKGHSHVYWYRQLPEEGLKFMVYLQKENIIDESGMPKERFSAEFPKEGPSILRIQQVVRGDSAAYFCASSLAGQGAMGEQFFGPGTRLTVL.

Concerning this clone itself: An end of the junction differs from the germline gene, which may be a read error. This chain uses TRBV18 with TRBJ1-2; 9 positions agree with TRBD1. Germline V gene lookup returns CDR1 KGHSH and CDR2 LQKENI. The CDR3 runs to 13 residues. CDR3 sequence reads: CASSEGQGLPVSF. DNA of the CDR3: TGTGCCAGCTCGGAGGGACAGGGTCTTCCTGTGAGCTTC.

This clone was detected once. The CDR3 sequence is CASSQSAGTDEQYF. The CDR3 coding sequence is TGCGCCAGCAGTCAATCAGCGGGTACCGACGAGCAGTACTTC. The chain recombines TRBV23-1 with TRBJ2-7; D is perhaps TRBD2 (6 bases). TRBV23-1 is an ORF, with its function uncertain. Trimming cost V 0 bases and J 5 bases, with 11 bases left between them. The CDR3 runs 14 residues.

The chain is built from TRBV18 and TRBJ1-5; 9 bases are shared with TRBD1. Germline lookup yields CDR1 KGHSH and CDR2 LQKENI. The CDR3 runs to 15 residues. Trimming took 5 bases from V and 7 from J; bases not matched to a gene: 9. The CDR3 coding sequence is TGTGCCAGCTCAATGGACAGGGGATCAAAGCAGCCCCAGCATTTT. Protein sequence: CASSMDRGSKQPQHF.

This sequence joins TRBV5-1 and TRBJ1-1; no reliable D call. This CDR3 has 14 amino acids. Trimming stripped 3 bases from V and 1 base from J, with 10 bases between. The V gene's germline CDR1 is SGHRS and CDR2 YFSETQ. The CDR3 DNA reads TGCGCCAGCAGCTCCCGGGCAGAGAACACTGAAGCTTTCTTT. Its translation is CASSSRAENTEAFF. The full variable domain, in which reference TRBV5-1 and TRBJ1-1 provide the parts outside the CDR3, is KAGVTQTPRYLIKTRGQQVTLSCSPISGHRSVSWYQQTPGQGLQFLFEYFSETQRNKGNFPGRFSGRQFSNSRSEMNVSTLELGDSALYLCASSSRAENTEAFFGQGTRLTVV.

The rearrangement links TRBV6-5 to TRBJ1-2; possible D gene TRBD1, 5 bases. CDR3 length: 13 amino acids. The V and J ends lost 4 bases and 8 bases respectively, with 14 bases between them. In germline, CDR1 is MNHEY, CDR2 SVGAGI. The DNA of the CDR3 is TGTGCCAGCAGTTCCCAGGGAAAAGGAGGCTACACCTTC. Its protein product is CASSSQGKGGYTF.